The entry that follows covers one T cell receptor (beta chain) sequence. The antigen remains unidentified. The library was built from about 0.4 ug RNA with molecular barcoded adaptors for alpha/delta and beta/gamma chains. TCRdb independently ran MiXCR on the reads; one entry per CDR3 protein. The sample shows 30,000 to 45,000 distinct CDR3 sequences, roughly 15% of them seen only once. This entry is derived from a study of read filtering for tumor transcriptome and immune sequencing. Whole-study findings and limits: The CD138-negative fraction was mixed bone marrow immune cells, not pure T cells. In IR-seq, single-read clonotypes were about 81.9% of clonotypes but around 4% of reads.

Sampling of bone marrow took place during active disease in every patient. This receptor was taken from a donor at least 40 years old with multiple myeloma. What was sequenced was a population of CD138-negative cells sorted from bone marrow.

In DNA, the CDR3 is TGCGCCAGCAGCTTGCGGGGGCGGGAGACCCAGTACTTC. Translated, it gives CASSLRGRETQYF. The V and J genes are TRBV5-1 and TRBJ2-5; either TRBD1 or TRBD2 may fit D (6 bases each). CDR1 is SGHRS, CDR2 YFSETQ, per germline. Trimming took off 1 base at V and 5 bases at J, with 9 bases between the two ends. The CDR3 has 13 residues. Complete variable domain (other parts from reference TRBV5-1 and TRBJ2-5): KAGVTQTPRYLIKTRGQQVTLSCSPISGHRSVSWYQQTPGQGLQFLFEYFSETQRNKGNFPGRFSGRQFSNSRSEMNVSTLELGDSALYLCASSLRGRETQYFGPGTRLLVL.